This T cell receptor (beta chain) was identified during a study of shared clonotypes between healthy human individuals. Overall study findings and caveats: With few donors, the genetic and exposure-history diversity represented was limited. Generation probabilities of non-shared clonotypes were lower (relative to those shared by all four donors).

Naive CD4+ cells were CD45RA-selected; the remaining cells were memory. The run depth of the assay was deep. The assay was immunoSEQ multiplex PCR, and TCRdb's table has in-frame clones only and misses some. The table includes about a million clones, 70% to 85% detected once. V dropped 3 bases and J dropped 3 bases, with 14 bases sitting between them. The CDR3 runs to 15 residues. The germline gives CDR1 KGHSH, CDR2 LQKENI. This clone was counted once. Its target is not known. The chain recombines TRBV18 with TRBJ1-1; the D is unclear. This clonotype was sampled from a man aged 18 to 30 in good health. The sequenced sample was memory CD4+ T cells sorted from blood. Subset denoted: CD45RA-negative fraction. In nucleotides, the CDR3 is TGTGCCAGCTCACCTATCAGCGGGAGGGACACTGAAGCTTTCTTT. Protein sequence: CASSPISGRDTEAFF.